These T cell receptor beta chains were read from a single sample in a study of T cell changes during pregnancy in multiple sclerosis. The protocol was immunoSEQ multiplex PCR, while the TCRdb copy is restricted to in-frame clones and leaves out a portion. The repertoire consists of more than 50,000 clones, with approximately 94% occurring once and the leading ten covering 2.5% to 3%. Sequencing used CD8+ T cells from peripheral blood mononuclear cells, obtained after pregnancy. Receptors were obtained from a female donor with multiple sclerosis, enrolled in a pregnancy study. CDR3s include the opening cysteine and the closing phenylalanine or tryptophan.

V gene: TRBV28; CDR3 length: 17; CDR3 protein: CASSVQPGQGIDYEQYF
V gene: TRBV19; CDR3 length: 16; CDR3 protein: CASSSGLAGEAGELFF
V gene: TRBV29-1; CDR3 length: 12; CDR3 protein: CSVGDRNGELFF
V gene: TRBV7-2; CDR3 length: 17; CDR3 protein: CASSYPVGGSSYNEQFF
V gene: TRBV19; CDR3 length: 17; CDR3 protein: CASSITQGYGSNQPQHF
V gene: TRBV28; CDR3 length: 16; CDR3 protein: CASNLLGGSGSYEQYF
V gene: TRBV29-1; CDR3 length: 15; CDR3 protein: CSVPGSLAGVGEQFF
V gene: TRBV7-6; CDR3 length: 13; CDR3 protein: CASSLRLNTEAFF
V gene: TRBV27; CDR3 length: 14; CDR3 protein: CASSSGRAVGELFF
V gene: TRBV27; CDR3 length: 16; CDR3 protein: CASSPPRQVSTDTQYF
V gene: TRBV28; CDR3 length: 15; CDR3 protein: CASSSDRTVYQPQHF
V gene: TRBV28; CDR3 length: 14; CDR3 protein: CASTGTGQYTEAFF
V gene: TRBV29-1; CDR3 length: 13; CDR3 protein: CSVEPPGEVGYTF
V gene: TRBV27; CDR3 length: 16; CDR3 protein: CASSLHQGMGNQPQHF
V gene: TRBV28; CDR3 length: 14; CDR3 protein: CASKPTGVSYEQYF
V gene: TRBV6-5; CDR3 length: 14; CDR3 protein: CASKTGGLFDEQYF
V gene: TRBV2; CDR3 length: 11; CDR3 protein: CASGQSYEQYF
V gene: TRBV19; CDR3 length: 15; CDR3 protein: CASSMAGTPSYEQYF
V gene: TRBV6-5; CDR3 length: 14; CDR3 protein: CASSYTRRAYEQYF
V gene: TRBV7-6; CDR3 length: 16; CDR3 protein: CASSLSSGSWTDTQYF
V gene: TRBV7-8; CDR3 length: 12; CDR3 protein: CASSHLNTEAFF
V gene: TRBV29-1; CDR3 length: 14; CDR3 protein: CSVSTGAVANGYTF
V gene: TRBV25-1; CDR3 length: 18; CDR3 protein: CASSPVIISGGRSYEQYF
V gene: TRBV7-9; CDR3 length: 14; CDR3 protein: CASSLAREQETQYF
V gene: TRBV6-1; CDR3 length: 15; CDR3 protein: CASSEGGDRYYEQYF